This T cell receptor beta chain is from a study of blood T cells in healthy people across ages. Overall study findings and caveats: Donor CMV status, an unknown factor, possibly confounded changes in expanded clonotypes. Observed TCR beta diversity per million T cells went down as age went up. This fall followed a roughly linear course with age.

Together with a sample-barcoded 5' primer, a J-beta primer mix was included in a second PCR lasting about 7 to 11 cycles. CDR3-containing paired-end reads numbered at least 2.5 million in each sample. Each CDR3 protein is one row after TCRdb ran MiXCR on the 5' RACE reads. This repertoire shows about 1.1 million distinct CDR3 sequences, about two fifths found once; its top ten account for under 15%. Turning to this clonotype: Its antigen is unknown.

This CDR3 is built from 15 residues. Between the trimmed V and J ends, which lost 6 bases and 2 bases, there was a span of 14 bases. Germline CDR1 reads MNHEY; CDR2 reads SVGAGI. This receptor was taken from a man in his late teens or twenties in good health. The chain has TRBV6-5 and TRBJ1-5; no reliable D call. The sequencing sample was made of blood. This chain's CDR3 is CASSPGVVRNQPQHF. CDR3 DNA sequence: TGTGCCAGCAGCCCCGGGGTTGTGCGCAATCAGCCCCAGCATTTT.